These T cell receptor beta chains were read from a single sample in a study of blood T cell repertoires in COVID-19. Method: immunoSEQ multiplex PCR; TCRdb's copy keeps in-frame clones and lacks some. The sample yields 250,000 to 350,000 clones, 70% to 90% seen once. Sequenced material: peripheral blood. Source of these receptors: a woman between 45 and 60 years old with COVID-19, enrolled during active disease. Both conserved end residues are part of each CDR3. Fields, in order: V gene, J gene, D gene, CDR3 DNA, CDR3 protein. D genes are given only for firm matches.

TRBV2	TRBJ1-2	TRBD1	TGTGCCAGCAGCCCGACAGGGCGTGGCTACACCTTC	CASSPTGRGYTF
TRBV7-2	TRBJ2-4	.	TGTGCCAGCAGCCCCCGGCCGGGACAACCACGGACCAAAAACATTCAGTACTTC	CASSPRPGQPRTKNIQYF
TRBV24-1	TRBJ2-1	TRBD2	TGTGCCACCGGACTAGCGGTTAACAATGAGCAGTTCTTC	CATGLAVNNEQFF
TRBV5-5	TRBJ1-2	TRBD1	TGTGCCAGCAGCTGGACCGGGACAGGGGGGGCCTATGGCTACACCTTC	CASSWTGTGGAYGYTF
TRBV19	TRBJ2-7	.	TGTGCCAGTAGTGCCCGACAGGACTACGAGCAGTACTTC	CASSARQDYEQYF
TRBV5-6	TRBJ2-2	.	TGTGCCAGCAGTTTGGGTGGCGGCAGGGGGAACACCGGGGAGCTGTTTTTT	CASSLGGGRGNTGELFF
TRBV27	TRBJ2-7	.	TGTGCCAGCAGTCCGCCTGACAGGCCGGGCTACGAGCAGTACTTC	CASSPPDRPGYEQYF
TRBV2	TRBJ2-5	TRBD2	TGTGCCAGCAGCTTGGGACTAGCGGGAGGGCTTGCCAGGGAGACCCAGTACTTC	CASSLGLAGGLARETQYF
TRBV10-3	TRBJ2-1	.	TGTGCCATCAGCGACCCCCCCGGGGGAAGCTCCTACAATGAGCAGTTCTTC	CAISDPPGGSSYNEQFF
TRBV19	TRBJ1-1	TRBD1	TGTGCCAGTAGGGACAGGGGGCGGGGAGGGACTGAAGCTTTCTTT	CASRDRGRGGTEAFF
TRBV4-1	TRBJ2-7	TRBD2	TGCGCCAGCAGCAGACTAGCGGAGATCTACGAGCAGTACTTC	CASSRLAEIYEQYF
TRBV10-3	TRBJ2-1	TRBD2	TGTGCCATCAAGGGTTCCCCTGGGGAAGAGGCTAGCGGGAGGGCTCGCGATGAGCAGTTCTTC	CAIKGSPGEEASGRARDEQFF
TRBV19	TRBJ2-5	.	TGTGCCAGTAGTATCCGGGAGACCCAGTACTTC	CASSIRETQYF
TRBV9	TRBJ1-1	.	TGTGCCAGCAGCGTAGGGATGATCGGGGGTGACACTGAAGCTTTCTTT	CASSVGMIGGDTEAFF
TRBV6-5	TRBJ2-7	.	TGTGCCAGCAGGAAGGGGGAGACCTACGAGCAGTACTTC	CASRKGETYEQYF
TRBV7-9	TRBJ2-5	TRBD2	TGTGCCAGCAGCCGCCAATGGACTAGCGGGATTTCAGAGACCCAGTACTTC	CASSRQWTSGISETQYF
TRBV6-5	TRBJ1-5	.	TGTGCCAGCCTATCGGGCCCGAGGGATCAGCCCCAGCATTTT	CASLSGPRDQPQHF
TRBV9	TRBJ2-2	TRBD1	TGTGCCAGCAGCGAGAGGGGGACAGGGGGCACCGGGGAGCTGTTTTTT	CASSERGTGGTGELFF
TRBV3-1/TRBV3-2	TRBJ1-5	.	TGTGCCAGCAGCCAAGACAGTAGCAATCAGCCCCAGCATTTT	CASSQDSSNQPQHF
TRBV11-2	TRBJ1-4	.	TGTGCCAGCAGCGGGCCAACTAATGAAAAACTGTTTTTT	CASSGPTNEKLFF